Following are 5 T cell receptor beta chains from one sample sequenced in a study of shared clonotypes between healthy human individuals. Repertoires were generated with immunoSEQ multiplex PCR, while TCRdb's copy carries only in-frame clones and drops some. The data hold about 1.9 million clones, with about 94% observed a single time. Naive CD8 cells lacked CD45RO and underwent positive selection for CCR7, leaving out terminally differentiated effector memory CD45RA+ cells. The sequenced sample was naive CD8+ T cells from PBMCs. The receptors were sampled from a man aged 18 to 35 in good health. Some clones in this sample may be carry-over from other donors' samples.

The chain couples TRBV4-2 to TRBJ2-1, with 9 bases lining up with TRBD2. Germline CDR1 reads LGHNA; CDR2 reads YNFKEQ. The CDR3 spans 16 residues. The junction had 8 bases not matched to a gene; V was cut back by 1 base and J by 7 bases. The CDR3 DNA is TGTGCCAGCAGCCAAGGACCCGGGACTAGCAGGAATGAGCAGTTCTTC. It is translated as CASSQGPGTSRNEQFF.

The chain is built from TRBV5-6 and TRBJ2-2; D not resolved. This CDR3 contains 14 residues. The germline V and J ends were trimmed by 0 bases and 6 bases, with 9 bases remaining between them. CDR1 and CDR2 (germline): SGHDT, YYEEEE. The CDR3 sequence is CASSLAQLAGELFF. CDR3 DNA: TGTGCCAGCAGCTTGGCACAGCTAGCCGGGGAGCTGTTTTTT.

The chain uses TRBV30 and TRBJ2-7, with D maybe TRBD1 (5 bases). This CDR3 comprises 11 residues. The germline CDR1 and CDR2 sequences are GTSNPN and SVGIG (reference sequence). Trimming stripped 0 bases from V and 6 bases from J, with 6 bases between. The DNA for the CDR3 is TGTGCCTGGAGTGTCGACAGCGAGCAGTACTTC. Protein: CAWSVDSEQYF.

The chain uses TRBV18 and TRBJ2-7; D gene uncertain. Germline lookup yields CDR1 KGHSH and CDR2 LQKENI. The CDR3 is made up of 12 amino acids. The germline V and J ends were trimmed by 2 bases and 2 bases, with 4 bases remaining between them. CDR3: CASSPRAYEQYF. CDR3 bases: TGTGCCAGCTCACCAAGAGCCTACGAGCAGTACTTC.

The sample holds one count of this clone. The V and J genes are TRBV10-1 and TRBJ1-4; no reliable D call. With 3 bases removed from V and 4 bases from J, the gap between germline ends came to 3 bases. Germline V CDR1 and CDR2: WNHNN, SYGVQD (reference sequence). The CDR3 loop spans 12 amino acids. CDR3 region: CASSDGNEKLFF. CDR3 DNA sequence: TGCGCCAGCAGTGACGGTAATGAAAAACTGTTTTTT.